This TCR beta chain was retrieved from a study of vaccination and CD4 T cells after COVID-19. General study results and limits: Spike mono-reactive status applied to 304 of 307 vaccine-specific clones in convalescent patients. From around 21 to 38, the median of SARS-CoV-2-reactive clonotypes rose without reaching significance. Convalescent patients displayed a median roughly 88% of reactive clones emerging only post-vaccination.

An Oncomine TCR Beta short-read assay was used to sequence the DNA from cultured CD4+ T cells. TCRdb re-derived calls from the PCR reads in MiXCR, one entry per CDR3 protein. This table has approximately 12,000 distinct CDR3 sequences, around half appearing once. This CDR3 contains 16 residues. Per germline, CDR1 SGHRS and CDR2 YFSETQ. The V gene lost 0 bases and the J gene lost 1 base, with 10 bases spanning the gap. Documented treatment: roughly ten-day PBMC culture with coronavirus spike peptide pools or control peptides (ViraFEST assay). Of note for this clonotype: Its antigen remains unidentified. The missing conserved phenylalanine or tryptophan at the end of this CDR3 makes a read error likely.

V and J are TRBV5-1 and TRBJ2-2, with D perhaps matching TRBD1 (5 bases). The TCR originated in a human donor who had recovered from COVID-19. Sequencing was done on a sample of CD4+ T cells from blood, cultured in vitro. Here the CDR3 reads CASSLGVGVNTGELFS. CDR3 DNA: TGCGCCAGCAGCTTGGGAGTAGGGGTGAACACCGGGGAGCTGTTTTCT.